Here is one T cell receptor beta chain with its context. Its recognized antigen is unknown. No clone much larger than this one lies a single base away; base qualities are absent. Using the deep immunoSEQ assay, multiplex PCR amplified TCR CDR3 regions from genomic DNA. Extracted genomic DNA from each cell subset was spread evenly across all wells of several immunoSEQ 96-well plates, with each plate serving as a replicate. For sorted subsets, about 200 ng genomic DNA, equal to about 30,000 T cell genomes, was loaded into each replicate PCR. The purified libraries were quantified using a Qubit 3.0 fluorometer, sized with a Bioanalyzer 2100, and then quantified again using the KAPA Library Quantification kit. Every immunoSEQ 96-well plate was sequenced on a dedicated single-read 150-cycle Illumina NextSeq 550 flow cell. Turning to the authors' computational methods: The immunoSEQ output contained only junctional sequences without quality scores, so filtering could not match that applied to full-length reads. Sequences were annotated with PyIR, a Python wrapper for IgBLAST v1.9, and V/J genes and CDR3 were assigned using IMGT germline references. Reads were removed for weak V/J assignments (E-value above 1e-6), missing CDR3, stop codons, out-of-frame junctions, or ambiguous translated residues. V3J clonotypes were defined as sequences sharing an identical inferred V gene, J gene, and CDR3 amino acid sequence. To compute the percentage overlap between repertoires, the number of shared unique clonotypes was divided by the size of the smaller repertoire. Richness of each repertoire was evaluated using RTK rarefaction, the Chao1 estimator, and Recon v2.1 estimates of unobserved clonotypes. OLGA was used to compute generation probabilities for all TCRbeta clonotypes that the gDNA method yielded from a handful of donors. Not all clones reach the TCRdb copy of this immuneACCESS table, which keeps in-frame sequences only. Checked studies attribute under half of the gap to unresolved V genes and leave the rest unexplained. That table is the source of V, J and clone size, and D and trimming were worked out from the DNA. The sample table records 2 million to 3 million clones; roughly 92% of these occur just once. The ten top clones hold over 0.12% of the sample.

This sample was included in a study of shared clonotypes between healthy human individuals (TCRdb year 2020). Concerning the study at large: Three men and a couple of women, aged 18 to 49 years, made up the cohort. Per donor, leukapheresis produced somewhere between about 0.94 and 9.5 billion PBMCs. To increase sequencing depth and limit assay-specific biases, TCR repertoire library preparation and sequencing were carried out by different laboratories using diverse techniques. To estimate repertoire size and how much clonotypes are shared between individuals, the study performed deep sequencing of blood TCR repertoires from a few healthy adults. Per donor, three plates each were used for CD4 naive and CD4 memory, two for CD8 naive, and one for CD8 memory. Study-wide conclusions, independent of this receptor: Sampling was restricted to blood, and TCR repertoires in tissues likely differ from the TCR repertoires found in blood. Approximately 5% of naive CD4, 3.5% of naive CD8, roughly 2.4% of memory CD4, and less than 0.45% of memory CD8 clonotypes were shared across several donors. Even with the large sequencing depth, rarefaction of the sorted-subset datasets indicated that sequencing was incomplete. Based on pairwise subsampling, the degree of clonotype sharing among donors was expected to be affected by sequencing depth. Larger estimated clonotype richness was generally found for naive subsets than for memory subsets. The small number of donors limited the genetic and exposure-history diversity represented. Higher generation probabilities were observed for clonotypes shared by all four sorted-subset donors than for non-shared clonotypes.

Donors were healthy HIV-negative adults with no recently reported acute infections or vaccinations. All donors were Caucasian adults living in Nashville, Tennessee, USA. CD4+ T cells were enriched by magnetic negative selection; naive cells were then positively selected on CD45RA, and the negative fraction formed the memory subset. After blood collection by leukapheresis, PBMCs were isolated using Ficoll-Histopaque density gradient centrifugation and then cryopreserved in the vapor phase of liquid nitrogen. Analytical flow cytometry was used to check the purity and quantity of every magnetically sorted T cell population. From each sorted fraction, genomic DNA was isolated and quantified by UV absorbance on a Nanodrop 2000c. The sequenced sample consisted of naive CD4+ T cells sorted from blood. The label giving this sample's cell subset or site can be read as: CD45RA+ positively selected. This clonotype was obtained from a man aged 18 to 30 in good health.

DNA sequence: TGCGCCAGCAGCCCGAGCCGAGTGGGACAGTTTAATGAAAAACTGTTTTTT. This translates into CASSPSRVGQFNEKLFF. The chain was built from TRBV4-1 and TRBJ1-4; the central 7 bases match TRBD1. CDR1 MGHRA and CDR2 YSYEKL were looked up in the germline V gene. Trimming accounts for 4 bases at V and 4 bases at J, while the number of junction bases matched to no gene is 12. Spanning cysteine to phenylalanine, the CDR3 consists of 17 amino acids. Only the CDR3 part of the read is kept: 51 bases, read in frame from the first base.